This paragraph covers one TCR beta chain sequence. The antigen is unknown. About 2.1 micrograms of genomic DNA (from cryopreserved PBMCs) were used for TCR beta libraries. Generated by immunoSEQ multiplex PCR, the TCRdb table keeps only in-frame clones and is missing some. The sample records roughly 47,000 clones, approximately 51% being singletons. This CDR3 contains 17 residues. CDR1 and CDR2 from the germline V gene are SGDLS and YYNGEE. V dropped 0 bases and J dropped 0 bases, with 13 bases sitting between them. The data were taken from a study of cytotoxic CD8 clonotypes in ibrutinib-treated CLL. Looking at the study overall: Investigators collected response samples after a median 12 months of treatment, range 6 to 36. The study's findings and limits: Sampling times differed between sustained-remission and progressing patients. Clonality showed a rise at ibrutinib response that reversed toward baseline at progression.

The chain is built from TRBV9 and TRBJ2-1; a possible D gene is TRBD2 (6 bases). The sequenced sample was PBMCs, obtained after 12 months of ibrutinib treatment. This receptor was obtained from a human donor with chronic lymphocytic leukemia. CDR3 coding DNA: TGTGCCAGCAGCGTAGGGGACCGGGGGTCCTCCTACAATGAGCAGTTCTTC. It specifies CASSVGDRGSSYNEQFF.